The entry that follows covers one TCR beta chain sequence. V lost 7 bases and J lost 3, with 11 bases in between. The CDR3 is made up of 13 amino acids. CDR1 and CDR2 (germline): ENHRY, SYGVKD. This record comes from a study of blood T cell repertoires in COVID-19. Study-level background: Samples representing acute and convalescent COVID-19 were sourced from the United States, Italy and Spain. T cells, B-cell-depleted T cells, or PBMCs supplied cDNA or gDNA.

Source study methods: Estimates of nucleated cell counts were drawn from the amplification of reference gene primers. The data were produced by immunoSEQ multiplex PCR, yet TCRdb's version contains in-frame clones alone and is incomplete. V, J and clone size are those of that table, while D and trimming were read from the DNA. The table lists 200,000 to 300,000 clones, about 87% of them singletons, with 7.5% to 9% in the top ten. The receptor's source is a human donor in a cohort sampled during active COVID-19. The genes are TRBV10-3 and TRBJ2-3, with D perhaps matching TRBD1 (7 bases). Source material: peripheral blood. In nucleotides, the CDR3 is TGTGCCATCACAGGGGGGCCAACAGATACGCAGTATTTT. This encodes CAITGGPTDTQYF.